One sample yielded the 3 T cell receptor beta chains listed below, sequenced in a study of CD8 T cells in ankylosing spondylitis. One entry per CDR3 protein results from TCRdb running MiXCR on the 5' RACE reads. The profile covers some 350,000 distinct CDR3 sequences, with approximately 14% appearing a single time and 0.85% to 1.4% taken by the ten largest. The source material was blood, either unsorted or a sorted T cell fraction (not recorded which). These receptors were taken from a male donor with ankylosing spondylitis or in good health (not recorded which).

The CDR3 DNA reads TGTGCCAGCAGTATCCGTTCAGGGTATCGGTCACCCCTCCACTTT. The encoded protein is CASSIRSGYRSPLHF. The V and J genes are TRBV27 and TRBJ1-6; D possibly corresponds to TRBD1 (5 bases). CDR3 length: 15 residues. The ends were cut back, 5 bases at V and 10 bases at J, with 18 bases in the middle. The germline V gene has CDR1 MNHEY and CDR2 SMNVEV (reference sequence).

This chain connects TRBV5-1 to TRBJ1-1, with 9 bases matching TRBD1. The CDR3 is 17 amino acids. Germline CDR1 and CDR2: SGHRS and YFSETQ. Trimming removed 5 bases from V and 0 bases from J; junction bases left unmatched: 11. The CDR3 loop reads CASRTAGTGIVNTEAFF. The CDR3 DNA reads TGCGCCAGCAGAACGGCCGGGACAGGGATTGTGAACACTGAAGCTTTCTTT.

This clonotype appeared many times. CDR3 in amino acids: CSVELYEKLFF. In DNA, the CDR3 is TGCAGCGTTGAATTGTATGAAAAACTGTTTTTT. V usage is TRBV29-1 and J usage is TRBJ1-4; no firm D call. V gave up 2 bases and J gave up 6 bases, with 4 bases separating them. The germline V gene has CDR1 SQVTM and CDR2 ANQGSEA. This CDR3 is built from 11 residues.